This T cell receptor beta chain was retrieved from a study of blood T cells in healthy people across ages (dated by TCRdb to about 2015). Background for the entire study: In model experiments, roughly one uniquely barcoded TCR beta cDNA molecule per two T cells was captured by template switching. To track age-related changes in TCR beta repertoire diversity, the study relied on deep sequencing normalized with unique cDNA molecular identifiers. Donors were grouped into four age groups: young (average 16 years), middle-aged (approximately 41), aged (62) and long-lived (82). The study analyzed two additional independent replicas of 1 million unique cDNA reads from the same blood draw for two donors, one aged 18 to 29 and one aged 80 or older. General findings and caveats noted by the study authors: Estimates of total diversity from one million sequenced T cells were regarded as lower bounds and underestimates. Donor CMV infection status was unknown, potentially confounding age-related changes in expanded clonotypes. There was a strong correlation between observed TCR beta diversity and the percentage of naive T cells measured by flow cytometry. Bulk unsorted PBMC profiling prevented conclusive comparison of naive and antigen-experienced compartments. The long-lived group showed more naive CD4+ T cells, fewer expanded clones and increased TCR diversity than the aged group, suggesting age selection. Observed TCR beta diversity per million T cells fell roughly linearly with age, and a significant reduction was already apparent by age roughly 40.

Receptors were amplified or captured by 5' RACE. The sample was run on an Illumina HiSeq 2500. A second PCR of about 7 to 12 cycles was run with a J-beta primer mix and a sample-barcoded 5' primer. A template-switch 5' adaptor carrying 12 random nucleotides introduced a unique molecular identifier onto each TCR beta cDNA molecule. Each sample yielded at least 3 million CDR3-containing paired-end reads. All of the RNA was converted into first-strand cDNA using the Mint cDNA synthesis kit, with a TRBC-specific oligonucleotide serving as the primer. All cDNA was treated with uracil-DNA glycosylase and then went through a first 18-cycle PCR with the universal primers M1SS and BC2_uni_R. Per the authors' processing: For normalization, 1 million high-quality reads, each with a distinct molecular identifier, were randomly selected from each sample. Instead of being binned into consensus sequences, reads with shared molecular identifiers were discarded. MiTCR, run with a Q25 quality threshold and the strictest error-elimination algorithm, handled CDR3 identification, clonotype clustering and error correction. A nonparametric unseen species model with Euler transformation was used to estimate a lower bound on total TCR beta diversity. Clones were called with MiXCR by TCRdb after fastp trimmed the public reads at Q25, and only in-frame beta chains were retained. Entries are consolidated by CDR3 protein sequence, retaining the most common genes and DNA. These V and J calls originate from TCRdb's pipeline instead of the authors' own analysis. This sample has approximately 960,000 distinct CDR3 sequences in its table, and 25% to 35% of those were observed once. The ten largest make up roughly 10% of the sample.

Systemically healthy Caucasian individuals from Russia, about 38 in total and aged roughly 6 to 95 years, were included as donors. Ten milliliters of peripheral blood were drawn from each donor into EDTA-treated Vacutainer tubes. Ficoll-Paque density-gradient centrifugation was used to isolate PBMCs, with at least 6.5 million obtained per sample. Total RNA, at least 5 micrograms per sample, was extracted from PBMCs with Trizol reagent. For every donor, flow cytometry on a PBMC aliquot measured the percentage of naive CD45RAhigh/CD27high T cells. There are many counts of this clonotype. The clone's antigen remains unknown. Base qualities are not at hand, and no much larger clone is one base apart. Deletion took 0 bases off V and 2 bases off J, with a span of 13 bases between the germline ends. The CDR3 starts with the cysteine, ends with the phenylalanine, and has 16 residues. The only DNA kept is the CDR3, 48 bases in frame from the first base. As encoded in the germline V gene, CDR1 is MGHRA while CDR2 is YSYEKL.

These same records also appear under a second study, on T cells of mothers and their children. That second report states: Donors were nine systemically healthy Caucasian individuals: three mothers and their six children. cDNA synthesis consumed the entire amount of extracted RNA, loaded at around 1.5 ug RNA in each 15 ul reaction. Sample barcodes and 2-4 random nucleotides were added via the M1S primer in the second PCR. More than 9 million TCR beta CDR3 reads were obtained from each mother, and some 3 million reads were obtained from each child. Thymic selection shapes the output of TCR recombination in a similar way in related and unrelated pairs, and inherited differences have a minor effect. Related mother-child pairs always showed normalized repertoire overlap that was slightly higher than in unrelated mother-child pairs, though the difference was never significant. Persistent microchimeric T cell clones were not detected, at a sensitivity of 95 to 100 clones per million clonotypes. The study used deep NGS to compare TCR beta repertoires of mothers and children, seeking features distinguishing related mother-child pairs from unrelated individuals. Mothers averaged roughly 36 +/- 4 years of age and children averaged approximately 12 +/- 4 years. Libraries were sequenced on Illumina HiSeq 2000 with 100+100 nt paired-end reads after adapter ligation with NEBNext reagents. To prevent cross-contamination, the mother and child libraries were prepared one month apart and sequenced in separate runs. For each donor, between about 500,000 and 2,200,000 distinct TCR beta clonotypes were identified. Naive TCR beta clonotypes were estimated from low-frequency clonotypes matched to each donor's FACS-determined naive share, without sorting.

The receptor comes from a woman between 40 and 50 years old in good health. The sequenced sample was blood. Rearrangement joined TRBV4-1 to TRBJ2-5; TRBD2 is possibly the D segment (5 matching bases). The CDR3 reads CASSQDPGIQQETQYF. The bases read TGCGCCAGCAGCCAAGATCCGGGAATCCAACAAGAGACCCAGTACTTC.